This T cell receptor (beta chain) is from a study of identical twins. General study findings and limits: Out-of-frame alpha sequences shared by twins were enriched for low generation probability.

This clonotype has more than one count but fewer than ten. The antigen remains unidentified. CDR3 length: 15 amino acids. V was trimmed by 6 bases and J by 3 bases, leaving 18 bases between them. Germline CDR1 reads MDHEN; CDR2 reads SYDVKM. TCRdb re-derived calls from the 5' RACE reads in MiXCR, one entry per CDR3 protein. The sample consists of about 240,000 distinct CDR3 sequences, 8% to 11% of them appearing once. Healthy Caucasian donors formed the entire cohort. The sequence was obtained from a man aged 50 to 60 in good health. The chain is built from TRBV28 and TRBJ2-7, with TRBD1 as a possible D gene (6 bases). Sequenced material: memory T cells sorted from blood. CDR3 amino acids: CASRYRRDTNYEQYF. In DNA form, the CDR3 reads TGTGCCAGCAGATACCGCCGGGACACCAACTACGAGCAGTACTTC. Complete variable domain (other parts from reference TRBV28 and TRBJ2-7): DVKVTQSSRYLVKRTGEKVFLECVQDMDHENMFWYRQDPGLGLRLIYFSYDVKMKEKGDIPEGYSVSREKKERFSLILESASTNQTSMYLCASRYRRDTNYEQYFGPGTRLTVT.